The 29 T cell receptor beta chains listed next were all sequenced from one sample in a study of breast tumors, draining lymph nodes, adjacent tissues. The lymph nodes were axillary draining lymph nodes from breast cancer patients. TCRdb fed the multiplex PCR reads into MiXCR, producing one record per CDR3 protein. This sample has some 130,000 distinct CDR3 sequences, with 15% to 20% found just once. The sample comprised axillary lymph node tissue. The origin of the receptors is a female donor with breast cancer. Some clones in this sample may be carry-over from other donors' samples.

The sample holds many counts of this clonotype. V is TRBV20-1 and J is TRBJ2-3; 9 positions match TRBD2. Per germline, CDR1 DFQATT and CDR2 SNEGSKA (reference sequence). The CDR3 has 15 residues. Trimming cost V 3 bases and J 2 bases; bases outside gene matches: 6. CDR3: CSASAAGGLTDTQYF. CDR3 nucleotide sequence: TGCAGTGCTAGTGCTGCGGGAGGGCTCACAGATACGCAGTATTTT.

The chain combines TRBV20-1 with TRBJ2-4, with a weak D call TRBD2 (6 bases). This CDR3 region has 15 residues. V was trimmed by 6 bases and J by 0 bases, leaving 15 bases between them. Germline V gene lookup returns CDR1 DFQATT and CDR2 SNEGSKA (reference sequence). The CDR3, as DNA: TGCAGTGCCCACACCGGGGGACTAGCCAAAAACATTCAGTACTTC. Its translation is CSAHTGGLAKNIQYF.

This clonotype was detected many times. This chain links TRBV7-3 with TRBJ2-7; no firm D call. The germline gives CDR1 SGHTA, CDR2 FQGTGA. Trimming took 4 bases from V and 7 from J, leaving 14 bases between them. The CDR3 is 13 amino acids. As DNA, the CDR3 is TGTGCCAGCAGCTACAACTTCGGCGCGGAGCAGTACTTC. Its translation is CASSYNFGAEQYF.

This clonotype was counted at least ten times. One junction end does not reproduce the germline sequence, and a read error may be involved. The rearrangement links TRBV5-1 to TRBJ2-2; weak D call: TRBD2 (5 bases). From germline, CDR1 is SGHRS and CDR2 YFSETQ. This CDR3 contains 13 residues. In nucleotides, the CDR3 is TGCGCCAGCAGCTTCGGGAACCCCGGGGAGCTGTTTTTT. This sequence encodes CASSFGNPGELFF.

This clonotype was recorded many times. The V gene is TRBV20-1, the J gene TRBJ2-7; 12 positions agree with TRBD2. CDR1 DFQATT and CDR2 SNEGSKA come from the germline V gene (reference sequence). The ends lost 2 bases at V and 3 bases at J; junction bases unmatched: 11. This CDR3 has 17 amino acids. CDR3 coding DNA: TGCAGTGCTAGAACGGGACTAGCGGGCAGTCGGATCTACGAGCAGTACTTC. Translating it yields CSARTGLAGSRIYEQYF.

This clonotype has a count of ten or more. The chain links TRBV20-1 to TRBJ2-5; unclear D gene. This CDR3 has 14 residues. The germline gives CDR1 DFQATT, CDR2 SNEGSKA (reference sequence). Trimming left V 1 base short and J 5 bases short, with 14 bases between. The CDR3: CSARVGNSQETQYF. Here the CDR3 DNA reads TGCAGTGCTAGAGTGGGTAACTCCCAGGAGACCCAGTACTTC.

The chain is built from TRBV7-2 and TRBJ2-3; D is unclear. The J call may be mistaken, given a closer DNA end match to TRBJ1-5. This CDR3 has 15 amino acids. From germline, CDR1 is SGHTA and CDR2 FQGNSA. CDR3 loop: CASSTSSGRADTQHF. CDR3 nucleotides: TGTGCCAGCAGCACCTCTAGCGGGAGGGCAGATACGCAGCATTTT.

Notes on this clonotype: One junction end disagrees with the germline gene, perhaps due to a read error. The chain carries TRBV7-3 and TRBJ2-2; D ambiguous. The CDR3 is 16 amino acids. Germline assignment: CDR1 SGHTA and CDR2 FQGTGA. The CDR3 DNA is TGTGCCAGCAGCTTTCTGGCCGACCTGAACACCGTGGAGCTGTTTTTT. The encoded protein is CASSFLADLNTVELFF.

The table lists this clonotype with a few counts. The V call is TRBV20-1, the J call TRBJ1-1, with unresolved D. The germline V and J ends were trimmed by 5 bases and 1 base, with 11 bases remaining between them. This CDR3 is 13 amino acids long. Germline V gene lookup returns CDR1 DFQATT and CDR2 SNEGSKA (reference sequence). CDR3 loop: CSAGRPENTEAFF. DNA for the CDR3: TGCAGTGCTGGAAGACCAGAGAACACTGAAGCTTTCTTT.

This clonotype was recorded at least ten times. This sequence joins TRBV5-1 and TRBJ2-7; D possibly corresponds to TRBD1 (6 bases). The germline CDR1 and CDR2 sequences are SGHRS and YFSETQ. Deletions cut 3 bases from V and 2 bases from J, with 9 bases between. The CDR3 covers 13 residues. This chain's CDR3 is CASSSGQPYEQYF. The CDR3 bases are TGCGCCAGCAGCTCGGGACAACCCTACGAGCAGTACTTC.

This clonotype has at least ten counts. This chain connects TRBV20-1 to TRBJ2-5; 12 nucleotides match TRBD2. The junction had 10 bases not matched to a gene; V was cut back by 6 bases and J by 5 bases. The CDR3 is made up of 15 amino acids. Per the germline V gene, CDR1 is DFQATT and CDR2 is SNEGSKA (reference sequence). The CDR3 DNA follows: TGCAGTGCCCCTACCGGGACTAGCGGGTCGGAGACCCAGTACTTC. It specifies CSAPTGTSGSETQYF.

Concerning this clonotype: This clone may be a read error of a much larger clone one base away. The chain couples TRBV19 to TRBJ1-2; no definite D call. The V end was cut by 4 bases, the J end by 12 bases, with 24 bases between. The CDR3 length is 15 residues. The germline V gene encodes CDR1 LNHDA and CDR2 SQIVND (reference sequence). This chain's CDR3 is CASSTHLDPERGHTF. The DNA for the CDR3 is TGTGCCAGTAGTACGCATCTCGACCCCGAACGCGGCCACACCTTC.

About this clonotype: This clone may be a read error of a much larger clone one base away. This is likely a read error, given that the CDR3 carries no conserved phenylalanine or tryptophan at its end. The rearrangement joins TRBV19 to TRBJ1-5; unclear D gene. CDR1 and CDR2 (germline): LNHDA, SQIVND (reference sequence). Trimming took off 6 bases at V and 0 bases at J, with 12 bases between the two ends. The CDR3 extends over 15 amino acids. CDR3 DNA sequence: TGTGCCAGTAGGTTCAGCTTTCCTAGCAATCAGCCCCAGCATCTT. Protein: CASRFSFPSNQPQHL.

The table lists this clonotype with many counts. The chain joins TRBV7-6 to TRBJ2-6; D is perhaps TRBD1 or TRBD2 (5 bases each). Germline lookup yields CDR1 SGHVS and CDR2 FNYEAQ. The CDR3 has 18 amino acids. Trimming took 4 bases from V and 0 from J, leaving 16 bases between them. The CDR3 here is CASSSPGPPLSGANVLTF. The CDR3 nucleotides read TGTGCCAGCAGCTCCCCGGGACCCCCTCTCTCTGGGGCCAACGTCCTGACTTTC.

This clonotype was seen repeatedly, ten times or more. This chain joins TRBV5-1 and TRBJ1-4, with D perhaps TRBD1 (5 bases). Trimming removed 0 bases at V and 2 bases at J, with 14 bases between. The CDR3 covers 17 residues. Germline values: CDR1 SGHRS, CDR2 YFSETQ. CDR3 nucleotide sequence: TGCGCCAGCAGCTTGGGAGGGGCCCTCGGGACTAATGAAAAACTGTTTTTT. Its translation: CASSLGGALGTNEKLFF.

To note about this clonotype: This may be a read error: a much more frequent sequence differs by one nucleotide. V and J are TRBV5-1 and TRBJ2-3; perhaps TRBD2 as D (6 bases). The germline V gene encodes CDR1 SGHRS and CDR2 YFSETQ. The CDR3 sequence is 15 residues long. CDR3 nucleotides: TGCGCCGGCAGCTTGAACGCGGGGCCCTTAGATACGCAGTATTTT. This translates into CAGSLNAGPLDTQYF.

Many counts were recorded for this clonotype. J is TRBJ1-6 and V is TRBV2, with D possibly being TRBD1 (6 bases). V shed 8 bases and J shed 7 bases, with 15 bases lying between them. The length of the CDR3 is 14 residues. Germline V gives CDR1 SNHLY, CDR2 FYNNEI. CDR3 in amino acids: CASGGFQGNSPLHF. CDR3 bases: TGTGCCAGCGGGGGGTTCCAGGGGAATTCACCCCTCCACTTT. Using reference TRBV2 and TRBJ1-6 for the parts outside the CDR3, the full variable domain is EPEVTQTPSHQVTQMGQEVILRCVPISNHLYFYWYRQILGQKVEFLVSFYNNEISEKSEIFDDQFSVERPDGSNFTLKIRSTKLEDSAMYFCASGGFQGNSPLHFGNGTRLTVT.

In this sample, this clonotype turned up many times. V and J are TRBV20-1 and TRBJ2-1, with unresolved D. The CDR3 length is 13 residues. Trimming cost V 6 bases and J 0 bases, with 9 bases left between them. Germline V gene lookup returns CDR1 DFQATT and CDR2 SNEGSKA (reference sequence). The CDR3 nucleotides read TGCAGTGCCGACAAGCCCTCCTACAATGAGCAGTTCTTC. The encoded protein is CSADKPSYNEQFF.

There are many counts of this clonotype. This chain uses TRBV20-1 with TRBJ2-7; TRBD1 aligns across 9 bases. Germline V gives CDR1 DFQATT, CDR2 SNEGSKA (reference sequence). The CDR3 runs 14 residues. The trim removed 6 bases at V and 3 bases at J, leaving 9 bases unmatched. CDR3 sequence: CSAKGQGGIYEQYF. In DNA form, the CDR3 reads TGCAGTGCCAAGGGACAGGGAGGGATCTACGAGCAGTACTTC.

A remark on this clonotype: This may be a read error, as it is one base from a much larger clone. The conserved phenylalanine or tryptophan is not found at the CDR3 terminus, so this likely reflects a read error. The V and J genes are TRBV6-4 and TRBJ2-1; the D call may be TRBD1 or TRBD2 (5 bases each). Germline V gene data show CDR1 as MRHNA and CDR2 as SNTAGT. V was trimmed by 3 bases and J by 12 bases, leaving 15 bases between them. The CDR3 extends over 13 amino acids. CDR3 DNA sequence: TGTGCCAGCAGTGAGGGTGAGGGGACCGGGCAGTTCTCC. Translation: CASSEGEGTGQFS.

A word on this clonotype: This may come from a read error, since a much larger clone is one base off. V gene TRBV10-1 combines with J gene TRBJ1-2; no definite D call. Per germline, CDR1 WNHNN and CDR2 SYGVQD (reference sequence). V dropped 6 bases and J dropped 6 bases, with 23 bases sitting between them. The CDR3 is 16 amino acids. The CDR3 DNA reads as TGCGCCAGCAGATCTTGTGATTTGTTCTCGGCCCATGGCTACACCTTC. This sequence encodes CASRSCDLFSAHGYTF.

Many counts were recorded for this clonotype. The chain uses TRBV7-2 and TRBJ2-1, with 8 bases aligning to TRBD2. The CDR3 totals 19 residues. Losses at the gene ends were 0 bases for V and 0 bases for J; bases not matched to a gene: 10. Germline CDR1 SGHTA, CDR2 FQGNSA. The CDR3 DNA reads as TGTGCCAGCAGCTTAGCCTACGTCGGGAGGGGCAGCTCCTACAATGAGCAGTTCTTC. Its translation is CASSLAYVGRGSSYNEQFF.

This clonotype was observed at least ten times. The J gene is TRBJ2-5, the V gene TRBV5-5, with D possibly TRBD2 on 6 matching bases. Germline lookup yields CDR1 SGHKS and CDR2 YYEKEE (reference sequence). V lost 0 bases, J lost 5 bases, and 11 bases lay in between. This CDR3 is built from 14 residues. The CDR3 nucleotides are TGTGCCAGCAGCTTGGAGGAGGGCTGGGAGACCCAGTACTTC. This translates into CASSLEEGWETQYF.

This clonotype was observed a handful of times. The chain combines TRBV4-2 with TRBJ1-3; no clear D. The CDR3 has 16 residues. The germline gives CDR1 LGHNA, CDR2 YNFKEQ. The V end was cut by 1 base, the J end by 0 bases, with 10 bases between. The CDR3 is CASSQGPTFSGNTIYF. CDR3 bases: TGTGCCAGCAGCCAAGGACCCACCTTCTCTGGAAACACCATATATTTT.

In the case of this clonotype: This clone may be a read error of a much larger clone one base away. The chain carries TRBV2 and TRBJ1-5, with a weak D call TRBD1 (5 bases). In germline, CDR1 is SNHLY, CDR2 FYNNEI. The CDR3 is made up of 14 amino acids. The CDR3 sequence is CAGSESGGDQPQHF. CDR3 in DNA: TGTGCCGGCAGTGAAAGCGGGGGGGATCAGCCCCAGCATTTT.

Of note for this clonotype: This may be a read error: a much more frequent sequence differs by one nucleotide. V gene TRBV5-6 combines with J gene TRBJ2-7, with 8 bases matching TRBD2. The CDR3 totals 15 residues. The germline CDR1 and CDR2 sequences are SGHDT and YYEEEE. The CDR3 spells CVSSPIGGVRKEQYF. Here the CDR3 DNA reads TGTGTCAGCAGTCCGATCGGGGGGGTTCGGAAGGAGCAGTACTTC.

This clonotype has at least ten counts. The CDR3 reads CASSWTGGSNNEQFF. The CDR3, as DNA: TGTGCCAGCAGCTGGACAGGGGGAAGTAACAATGAGCAGTTCTTC. V is TRBV14 and J is TRBJ2-1, with 10 bases aligning to TRBD1. This CDR3 has 15 residues. CDR1 and CDR2 (germline): SGHDN, FVKESK. J gave up 5 bases and V 5 bases, and 6 bases lay outside the gene matches. The variable domain in full, with the rest retrieved from reference TRBV14 and TRBJ2-1, is EAGVTQFPSHSVIEKGQTVTLRCDPISGHDNLYWYRRVMGKEIKFLLHFVKESKQDESGMPNNRFLAERTGGTYSTLKVQPAELEDSGVYFCASSWTGGSNNEQFFGPGTRLTVL.

This clonotype was seen repeatedly, ten times or more. This chain's CDR3 is CAISADRPQPQHF. The DNA for the CDR3 is TGTGCCATCAGTGCGGACAGGCCCCAGCCCCAGCATTTT. The rearrangement links TRBV10-3 to TRBJ1-5; 7 bases fit TRBD1. Germline V gene data show CDR1 as ENHRY and CDR2 as SYGVKD. This CDR3 has 13 residues. V gave up 4 bases and J gave up 7 bases; unmatched junction bases: 4.

Comment on this clonotype: A clone one base away is much larger, so this may be a read error. The CDR3 here is CASSFKLGLAIQETQYF. In DNA form, the CDR3 reads TGTGCCAGCAGCTTCAAGTTGGGACTAGCAATACAAGAGACCCAGTACTTC. This chain links TRBV11-2 with TRBJ2-5; TRBD2 matches 9 bases. CDR1 and CDR2 (germline): SGHAT, FQNNGV. V gave up 3 bases and J gave up 2 bases; unmatched junction bases: 10. CDR3 length: 17 amino acids. The variable domain in full, with the rest retrieved from reference TRBV11-2 and TRBJ2-5, is EAGVAQSPRYKIIEKRQSVAFWCNPISGHATLYWYQQILGQGPKLLIQFQNNGVVDDSQLPKDRFSAERLKGVDSTLKIQPAKLEDSAVYLCASSFKLGLAIQETQYFGPGTRLLVL.